A single sample gave rise to the 20 T cell receptor beta chains below, sequenced in a study of blood T cell repertoires in COVID-19. Using immunoSEQ multiplex PCR, the repertoire was profiled, and TCRdb retains in-frame clones only, with some absent. This sample carries about 210,000 clones, 81% of them seen once, and the ten largest clones take around 10%. Sequenced: PBMCs or T cells enriched from blood (not recorded which). The source is a woman aged 45-65 years with acute COVID-19.

CDR3 sequence reads: CASSQASGGSYNEQFF. The CDR3 bases are TGCGCCAGCAGCCAAGCATCGGGGGGTTCCTACAATGAGCAGTTCTTC. The J gene is TRBJ2-1, the V gene TRBV4-3, with 7 bases aligning to TRBD2. J gave up 1 base and V 1 base, and 4 bases lay outside the gene matches. CDR3 size: 16 residues. Per germline, CDR1 LGHNA and CDR2 YSLEER.

This chain uses TRBV27 with TRBJ1-5, with D possibly being TRBD1 (5 bases). CDR3 length: 15 residues. The V end was cut by 8 bases, the J end by 6 bases, with 20 bases between. Germline values: CDR1 MNHEY, CDR2 SMNVEV (reference sequence). The CDR3 nucleotides are TGTGCCAGCGGAGTTGGGCAGGGTTGGATTCAGCCCCAGCATTTT. Translation gives CASGVGQGWIQPQHF.

The chain recombines TRBV19 with TRBJ1-2; D possibly corresponds to TRBD1 (5 bases). V lost 3 bases, J lost 4 bases, and 15 bases lay in between. CDR3 length: 15 amino acids. Germline CDR1 is LNHDA and CDR2 is SQIVND (reference sequence). CDR3 sequence: CASSMQAQGSYGYTF. DNA of the CDR3: TGTGCCAGTAGTATGCAGGCCCAGGGAAGCTATGGCTACACCTTC.

In nucleotides, the CDR3 is TGTGCCACCAGTGATTTACAGGGAAGGGGCTACACCTTC. Translation: CATSDLQGRGYTF. This chain links TRBV24-1 with TRBJ1-2, with TRBD1 as a possible D gene (6 bases). CDR3 length: 13 residues. Per germline, CDR1 KGHDR and CDR2 SFDVKD. Between the trimmed V and J ends, which lost 1 base and 8 bases, there was a span of 10 bases.

The rearrangement joins TRBV7-9 to TRBJ2-4; D gene ambiguous. The CDR3 is 14 amino acids. The germline V gene encodes CDR1 SEHNR and CDR2 FQNEAQ (reference sequence). V lost 4 bases and J 8 bases, leaving 15 bases between the germline ends. The CDR3 DNA follows: TGTGCCAGCAGCTCAGTTGGGCCCACGGACATTCAGTACTTC. It translates to CASSSVGPTDIQYF. Complete variable domain (other parts from reference TRBV7-9 and TRBJ2-4): DTGVSQNPRHKITKRGQNVTFRCDPISEHNRLYWYRQTLGQGPEFLTYFQNEAQLEKSRLLSDRFSAERPKGSFSTLEIQRTEQGDSAMYLCASSSVGPTDIQYFGAGTRLSVL.

V gene TRBV13 combines with J gene TRBJ2-6, with 8 bases that match TRBD1. Germline loops: CDR1 PRHDT, CDR2 FYEKMQ (reference sequence). Unmatched junction bases numbered 11, after V lost 0 bases and J lost 4 bases. This CDR3 comprises 19 residues. For the CDR3, the DNA is TGTGCCAGCAGCTTAGGCGGAGGGGGCAGGGGGCTCGGGGCCAACGTCCTGACTTTC. Translation gives CASSLGGGGRGLGANVLTF.

This chain joins TRBV9 and TRBJ2-7; 7 nucleotides line up with TRBD1. V dropped 4 bases and J dropped 2; count of bases not matched to a gene: 15. Germline V gene sequence: CDR1 SGDLS, CDR2 YYNGEE. CDR3 length: 17 residues. The CDR3 bases are TGTGCCAGCAGCACCCTGGGCCAGGGGACAGCGACCTACGAGCAGTACTTC. Encoded protein: CASSTLGQGTATYEQYF.

J is TRBJ1-5 and V is TRBV19, with D perhaps matching TRBD1 (5 bases). Germline V gene lookup returns CDR1 LNHDA and CDR2 SQIVND (reference sequence). V was trimmed by 3 bases and J by 6 bases, leaving 12 bases between them. The CDR3 is made up of 14 amino acids. Here the CDR3 DNA reads TGTGCCAGTAGTATTCGGACCGGGGGTCAGCCCCAGCATTTT. Translated, it gives CASSIRTGGQPQHF.

V and J are TRBV28 and TRBJ1-2; TRBD1 might be the D (6 bases). In germline, CDR1 is MDHEN, CDR2 SYDVKM. The V gene lost 6 bases and the J gene lost 1 base, with 15 bases spanning the gap. There are 15 residues in the CDR3. CDR3 amino acids: CASRAGQSYNYGYTF. CDR3 nucleotide sequence: TGTGCCAGCAGAGCTGGACAGTCGTATAACTATGGCTACACCTTC.

The chain employs TRBV19 and TRBJ2-1; maybe TRBD2 (6 bases). The V end lost 8 bases, the J end lost 0 bases, and 14 bases lay between the germline ends. The CDR3 spans 15 residues. Germline lookup yields CDR1 LNHDA and CDR2 SQIVND (reference sequence). The CDR3: CASGAGTRSYNEQFF. As DNA, the CDR3 is TGTGCCAGTGGGGCGGGGACCCGCTCCTACAATGAGCAGTTCTTC. Full variable domain (rest looked up from reference TRBV19 and TRBJ2-1): DGGITQSPKYLFRKEGQNVTLSCEQNLNHDAMYWYRQDPGQGLRLIYYSQIVNDFQKGDIAEGYSVSREKKESFPLTVTSAQKNPTAFYLCASGAGTRSYNEQFFGPGTRLTVL.

This clone has only a few counts. The chain links TRBV5-1 to TRBJ2-3; a weak D match, TRBD1 (5 bases). V dropped 4 bases and J dropped 2 bases, with 11 bases sitting between them. The germline V gene encodes CDR1 SGHRS and CDR2 YFSETQ. The CDR3 sequence is 14 residues long. CDR3 in amino acids: CASSQGSFTDTQYF. For the CDR3, the DNA is TGCGCCAGCAGCCAGGGATCTTTCACAGATACGCAGTATTTT.

The CDR3 bases are TGTGCCACCAGTGATTCCCCACGGGGGGTCTATGGCTACACCTTC. Amino acids: CATSDSPRGVYGYTF. The genes are TRBV24-1 and TRBJ1-2, with a possible D match to TRBD1 (5 bases). CDR1 is KGHDR, CDR2 SFDVKD, per germline. The CDR3 loop spans 15 amino acids. The V end lost 2 bases, the J end lost 4 bases, and 13 bases lay between the germline ends.

V is TRBV7-9 and J is TRBJ2-7, with a weak D call TRBD2 (5 bases). Germline CDR1 and CDR2: SEHNR and FQNEAQ (reference sequence). Trimming removed 5 bases at V and 3 bases at J, with 8 bases between. The CDR3 consists of 12 residues. CDR3 sequence: CASSQTSYEQYF. As DNA, the CDR3 is TGTGCCAGCAGCCAAACTAGCTACGAGCAGTACTTC.

The chain uses TRBV28 and TRBJ2-1; 8 bases fit TRBD2. Germline lookup yields CDR1 MDHEN and CDR2 SYDVKM. With V trimmed by 7 bases and J by 4 bases, 9 bases remained unmatched. The CDR3 extends over 15 amino acids. The CDR3: CASTPGGGSYNEQFF. The CDR3 coding sequence is TGTGCCAGCACCCCGGGGGGGGGCAGTTACAATGAGCAGTTCTTC.

This clone was observed a few times. This sequence joins TRBV3-1 (or the pseudogene TRBV3-2) and TRBJ1-4; D call uncertain. Trimming shortened V by 3 bases and J by 8 bases, and 7 bases separated the two germline ends. From germline, CDR1 is LGHDT and CDR2 YNNKEL (reference sequence). There are 12 residues in the CDR3. The CDR3 is CASSHRLEKLFF. CDR3 DNA sequence: TGTGCCAGCAGCCACAGATTAGAAAAACTGTTTTTT.

CDR3 sequence (DNA): TGTGCCAGCAGTTCTCAGGGGGACCTATACAATGAGCAGTTCTTC. Translating it yields CASSSQGDLYNEQFF. V usage is TRBV27 and J usage is TRBJ2-1; TRBD1 aligns across 7 bases. The CDR3 sequence is 15 residues long. The germline gives CDR1 MNHEY, CDR2 SMNVEV (reference sequence). With 4 bases clipped from V and 4 bases from J, the junction kept 7 bases outside the gene matches.

The rearrangement joins TRBV29-1 to TRBJ2-5, with 7 bases fitting TRBD2. Per germline, CDR1 SQVTM and CDR2 ANQGSEA. The CDR3 has 17 residues. The V and J ends lost 4 bases and 7 bases, in that order; junction bases with no gene match: 21. Here the CDR3 reads CSVAIGWAGVFLVTQYF. The DNA for the CDR3 is TGCAGCGTTGCGATTGGCTGGGCGGGAGTGTTTTTGGTGACCCAGTACTTC.

This chain uses TRBV7-8 with TRBJ1-5; D not certain. Per germline, CDR1 SGHVS and CDR2 FQNEAQ. The CDR3 is 14 residues long. V was trimmed by 1 base and J by 4 bases, leaving 8 bases between them. CDR3 nucleotides: TGTGCCAGCAGCTTAGTGCGGGAAAATCAGCCCCAGCATTTT. Translation: CASSLVRENQPQHF. The variable domain in full, with the rest retrieved from reference TRBV7-8 and TRBJ1-5, is GAGVSQSPRYKVAKRGQDVALRCDPISGHVSLFWYQQALGQGPEFLTYFQNEAQLDKSGLPSDRFFAERPEGSVSTLKIQRTQQEDSAVYLCASSLVRENQPQHFGDGTRLSIL.

This sequence joins TRBV7-8 and TRBJ2-1, with TRBD2 matching over 10 bases. This CDR3 spans 13 amino acids. CDR1 is SGHVS and CDR2 is FQNEAQ in the germline V gene. Trimming cost V 1 base and J 15 bases; bases outside gene matches: 6. The CDR3 DNA is TGTGCCAGCAGCTTAGTTGAGCGGGGGGGCGTGTTCTTC. The encoded protein is CASSLVERGGVFF.

This clone was detected only a few times. V usage is TRBV5-6 and J usage is TRBJ1-2; 7 nucleotides match TRBD1. V lost 4 bases and J lost 5; bases outside the gene matches: 8. This CDR3 has 14 amino acids. The germline gives CDR1 SGHDT, CDR2 YYEEEE. CDR3 sequence reads: CASSLPGTVYGYTF. In DNA, the CDR3 is TGTGCCAGCAGCCTTCCCGGGACAGTTTATGGCTACACCTTC.